Listed below are T cell receptor beta chains from one sample, sequenced in a study of regulatory T cells in long-lasting Graves disease. TCRdb called the multiplex PCR reads again in MiXCR, with one record for every CDR3 protein. The repertoire holds approximately 400,000 distinct CDR3 sequences, with about 15% as singletons. This sample was shared with a second study, whose subject was T cells in Graves' hyperthyroidism and ophthalmopathy.

The starting material was peripheral blood mononuclear cells (PBMCs), obtained at new diagnosis, from a patient treated with antithyroid drugs. These receptors all stem from a middle-aged woman with Graves disease. The CDR3 runs from the conserved cysteine through the conserved F or W. D genes are given only for firm matches. Rows give clone size only sometimes, using once, few, many, or a class for an expanded clone.

TRBV12-3/TRBV12-4	TRBJ2-3	TRBD2	NA	TGTGCCAGCAGTTTGAAGGGACGGACTAGCGGCACAGATACGCAGTATTTT	CASSLKGRTSGTDTQYF
TRBV9	TRBJ2-2	NA	many	TGTGCCAGCAGCGTAGTGACCACGGGCGGGGAGCTGTTTTTT	CASSVVTTGGELFF
TRBV7-8	TRBJ2-2	NA	few	TGTGCCAGCAGCTTAGTCGGGGCGAACACCGGGGAGCTGTTTTTT	CASSLVGANTGELFF
TRBV14	TRBJ2-1	TRBD2	many	TGTGCCAGCAGCACCCTAGCGGGAGTGGCCTACAATGAGCAGTTCTTC	CASSTLAGVAYNEQFF
TRBV6-1	TRBJ2-5	TRBD1	many	TGTGCCAGCAGTGTAACAGGGGGCGAAGAGACCCAGTACTTC	CASSVTGGEETQYF
TRBV12-3/TRBV12-4	TRBJ2-5	NA	many	TGTGCCAGCAGCTTAACCTCGTTACTAGCTCAAGAGACCCAGTACTTC	CASSLTSLLAQETQYF
TRBV30	TRBJ2-7	TRBD2	many	TGTGCCTGGAGGGGACTAGCGAGATACGAGCAGTACTTC	CAWRGLARYEQYF
TRBV2	TRBJ2-3	TRBD1	few	TGTGCCGGACGACGACAGGGCGAAGATACGCAGTATTTT	CAGRRQGEDTQYF
TRBV28	TRBJ1-1	NA	many	TGTGCCAGCAGTCCCGGAGGGTTTACCACTGAAGCTTTCTTT	CASSPGGFTTEAFF
TRBV5-4	TRBJ2-3	TRBD2	many	TGTGCCAGCAGCTTGGCGGCGGGAGGGCCGACAGATACGCAGTATTTT	CASSLAAGGPTDTQYF
TRBV11-2	TRBJ1-5	NA	NA	TGTGCCAGCAGCTTAGATGGGGGGAAAAGGAGCAATCAGCCCCAGCATTTT	CASSLDGGKRSNQPQHF
TRBV2	TRBJ2-2	TRBD2	many	TGTGCCAGCAGTACCCATGGACTAGCGGGAGCTCACACCGGGGAGCTGTTTTTT	CASSTHGLAGAHTGELFF
TRBV6-2/TRBV6-3	TRBJ2-5	NA	few	TGTGCCAGCAGTAACCCGACAGCCCAAGAGACCCAGTACTTC	CASSNPTAQETQYF
TRBV11-2	TRBJ2-5	NA	many	TGTGCCAGCAGCCCCGGGGAGGGGGCTTGGGAGACCCAGTACTTC	CASSPGEGAWETQYF